Each of the 20 T cell receptor beta chains below was sequenced from the same sample in a study of T cell responses to AZD1222 COVID-19 vaccine. Produced via immunoSEQ multiplex PCR; TCRdb's table is partial and in-frame only. The table records 130,000 or so clones, 80% to 90% of them present only once. Sequences were derived from peripheral blood, sampled on day 0 of AZD1222 vaccination. Receptors were obtained from an adult in good health.

The chain uses TRBV27 and TRBJ2-7; 7 positions agree with TRBD2. V lost 6 bases, J lost 3 bases, and 5 bases stayed unmatched. Per germline, CDR1 MNHEY and CDR2 SMNVEV (reference sequence). The CDR3 sequence is 13 residues long. The CDR3 sequence is CASSRGRGYEQYF. As DNA, the CDR3 is TGTGCCAGCAGCCGGGGGAGGGGCTACGAGCAGTACTTC.

This chain links TRBV7-3 with TRBJ1-1; D gene unclear. The CDR3 runs 13 residues. The V end lost 2 bases, the J end lost 2 bases, and 6 bases lay between the germline ends. Germline values: CDR1 SGHTA, CDR2 FQGTGA. This CDR3 reads CASSLGENTEAFF. The CDR3 coding sequence is TGTGCCAGCAGCTTAGGAGAAAACACTGAAGCTTTCTTT. Together with reference TRBV7-3 and TRBJ1-1, the CDR3 gives the full variable domain: GAGVSQTPSNKVTEKGKYVELRCDPISGHTALYWYRQSLGQGPEFLIYFQGTGAADDSGLPNDRFFAVRPEGSVSTLKIQRTERGDSAVYLCASSLGENTEAFFGQGTRLTVV.

The chain links TRBV7-9 to TRBJ2-5, with 7 bases that match TRBD1. This CDR3 region has 13 residues. Trimming removed 5 bases from V and 7 bases from J; junction bases left unmatched: 7. Germline CDR1 SEHNR, CDR2 FQNEAQ (reference sequence). This chain's CDR3 is CASSPWDSGTQYF. Written as DNA, the CDR3 is TGTGCCAGCAGCCCGTGGGACAGCGGGACCCAGTACTTC.

This chain links TRBV2 with TRBJ2-1, with 7 positions matching TRBD2. The CDR3 is 16 residues long. V lost 8 bases, J lost 4 bases, and 14 bases stayed unmatched. Germline V lookup: CDR1 SNHLY, CDR2 FYNNEI. CDR3 in DNA: TGTGCCAGCCTACTTCCTAGCGGAGAACTTTACAATGAGCAGTTCTTC. It yields the protein CASLLPSGELYNEQFF.

This chain connects TRBV3-1 (or the pseudogene TRBV3-2) to TRBJ1-4; perhaps TRBD1 as D (5 bases). CDR1 is LGHDT and CDR2 is YNNKEL in the germline V gene (reference sequence). The ends were cut back, 0 bases at V and 2 bases at J, with 7 bases in the middle. CDR3 size: 15 residues. CDR3 in DNA: TGTGCCAGCAGCCAAGATTGGGGGACTAATGAAAAACTGTTTTTT. This gives the protein CASSQDWGTNEKLFF.

J is TRBJ1-5 and V is TRBV10-3; D may be TRBD1 (6 bases). Germline loops: CDR1 ENHRY, CDR2 SYGVKD. V was cut by 0 bases and J by 4 bases, with 10 bases left in between. This CDR3 is built from 15 residues. CDR3 loop: CAISESGQGNQPQHF. The CDR3 DNA reads as TGTGCCATCAGTGAGTCGGGGCAGGGGAATCAGCCCCAGCATTTT.

The chain employs TRBV12-3 or TRBV12-4 and TRBJ1-4; no reliable D call. With 4 bases removed from V and 5 bases from J, the gap between germline ends came to 8 bases. The CDR3 sequence is 13 residues long. In DNA form, the CDR3 reads TGTGCCAGCAGTTCCCAGTTGAATGAAAAACTGTTTTTT. The encoded protein is CASSSQLNEKLFF.

The rearrangement uses TRBV9 and TRBJ1-6, with 8 bases fitting TRBD1. This CDR3 is 14 amino acids long. CDR1 and CDR2 from the germline V gene are SGDLS and YYNGEE. V was clipped by 0 bases and J by 10 bases; unmatched bases: 3. The CDR3 DNA follows: TGTGCCAGCAGCGTAGGCAGGGGGCAGTCACCCCTCCACTTT. Protein: CASSVGRGQSPLHF.

V usage is TRBV9 and J usage is TRBJ2-3; TRBD1 matches 9 bases. From germline, CDR1 is SGDLS and CDR2 YYNGEE. The CDR3 is made up of 13 amino acids. J gave up 10 bases and V 3 bases, and 6 bases lay outside the gene matches. The CDR3: CASSEVGTGPQYF. The CDR3 bases are TGTGCCAGCAGCGAAGTAGGGACAGGGCCGCAGTATTTT.

V is TRBV30 and J is TRBJ2-2; 7 nucleotides align to TRBD2. The CDR3 is 14 amino acids. After removal of 5 bases from V and 3 bases from J, the junction contained 6 bases not matched to a gene. Germline V gene sequence: CDR1 GTSNPN, CDR2 SVGIG (reference sequence). CDR3 sequence reads: CAWGTGLDTGELFF. The CDR3 DNA reads as TGTGCCTGGGGAACAGGACTAGACACCGGGGAGCTGTTTTTT.

Concerning this clone itself: The junction departs from germline at one end; a sequencing error may be responsible. This sequence joins TRBV15 and TRBJ1-3; D might be TRBD1 (6 bases). Germline V lookup: CDR1 LNHNV, CDR2 YYDKDF (reference sequence). This CDR3 has 14 residues. CDR3 in DNA: TGTGCCACCAGAAGAGGGGGAGGACGGGACACCATATATTTT. This encodes CATRRGGGRDTIYF.

The rearrangement uses TRBV28 and TRBJ2-1; D not resolved. From germline, CDR1 is MDHEN and CDR2 SYDVKM. Trimming removed 3 bases at V and 4 bases at J, with 7 bases between. There are 13 residues in the CDR3. The CDR3 protein is CASSFSNYNEQFF. CDR3 nucleotide sequence: TGTGCCAGCAGTTTCTCCAATTACAATGAGCAGTTCTTC.

In its sample, this clone was seen a few times. This rearrangement joins TRBV28 to TRBJ1-1; D call uncertain. Germline values: CDR1 MDHEN, CDR2 SYDVKM. Trimming removed 7 bases at V and 1 base at J, with 13 bases between. CDR3 length: 14 residues. CDR3 sequence (DNA): TGTGCCAGCAATTTGGACGGCGGGAACACTGAAGCTTTCTTT. Its translation is CASNLDGGNTEAFF.

This clone was counted once. V is TRBV19 and J is TRBJ1-6, with D possibly being TRBD1 (5 bases). V shed 3 bases and J shed 6 bases, with 9 bases lying between them. This CDR3 contains 14 residues. Germline V gives CDR1 LNHDA, CDR2 SQIVND (reference sequence). For the CDR3, the DNA is TGTGCCAGTAGTATCCAGGGCCTTAATTCACCCCTCCACTTT. It encodes CASSIQGLNSPLHF.

The J gene is TRBJ2-5, the V gene TRBV2; possibly TRBD1 or TRBD2 for D (5 bases each). Per the germline V gene, CDR1 is SNHLY and CDR2 is FYNNEI. CDR3 length: 13 residues. Trimming removed 9 bases at V and 5 bases at J, with 16 bases between. CDR3 protein: CASNRDLLETQYF. CDR3 nucleotide sequence: TGTGCCAGTAACCGGGACCTGCTCGAGACCCAGTACTTC.

The CDR3 DNA follows: TGTGCCAGTAGTATACGGCAGGGAGCTGGAAACACCATATATTTT. It yields the protein CASSIRQGAGNTIYF. This chain uses TRBV19 with TRBJ1-3; D is possibly TRBD1 (5 bases). Germline assignment: CDR1 LNHDA and CDR2 SQIVND (reference sequence). V lost 2 bases to trimming and J lost 2 bases, with 10 bases between them. This CDR3 comprises 15 residues.

This rearrangement joins TRBV4-3 to TRBJ2-5; 7 positions match TRBD2. V dropped 2 bases and J dropped 5; count of bases not matched to a gene: 11. Germline CDR1 LGHNA, CDR2 YSLEER. The length of the CDR3 is 16 residues. CDR3 region: CASSQSAGVRGETQYF. In DNA, the CDR3 is TGCGCCAGCAGCCAATCTGCGGGGGTGCGGGGGGAGACCCAGTACTTC.

The chain joins TRBV2 to TRBJ2-3; D tentatively reads TRBD1 or TRBD2 (5 bases each). Germline CDR1 reads SNHLY; CDR2 reads FYNNEI. The V end was cut by 6 bases, the J end by 1 base, with 11 bases between. The CDR3 spans 14 residues. The CDR3 protein is CASRTGPRTDTQYF. CDR3 coding DNA: TGTGCCAGCAGGACGGGACCCCGCACAGATACGCAGTATTTT.

V gene TRBV7-9 combines with J gene TRBJ1-3; 9 nucleotides agree with TRBD1. Germline values: CDR1 SEHNR, CDR2 FQNEAQ (reference sequence). Trimming took 3 bases from V and 2 from J; bases not matched to a gene: 5. This CDR3 contains 16 residues. CDR3 sequence: CASSFPDRGAGNTIYF. CDR3 bases: TGTGCCAGCAGCTTCCCTGACAGGGGGGCTGGAAACACCATATATTTT.

The table lists this clone with a few counts. V is TRBV7-6 and J is TRBJ2-2; D is undetermined. V was clipped by 0 bases and J by 6 bases, with 8 bases between them. The germline V gene encodes CDR1 SGHVS and CDR2 FNYEAQ. This CDR3 has 14 residues. The CDR3 DNA follows: TGTGCCAGCAGCTTAGCTTGGGAAGCCGGGGAGCTGTTTTTT. It is translated as CASSLAWEAGELFF.